This T cell receptor beta chain was found in a study of CD8 T cells in Susac syndrome (dated by TCRdb to 2018 to 2020). Study-level background: The study used repertoire sequencing to test whether antigen drove CD8+ T cell activation and differentiation in Susac syndrome. The clonality of the CD8+ T cell repertoire was compared across 12 healthy donors, some 14 Susac syndrome patients and about 15 multiple sclerosis patients. Overall results and qualifications from the work: The TCR sequencing and HLA analysis was acknowledged to have included a relatively small number of individuals.

Regarding this clonotype: What this receptor recognizes is not known. No base qualities exist here, and no much larger clone lies one base off it.

RNA was extracted using the RNeasy kit, and about 0.45 to 1 ug of the RNA was reverse transcribed with random hexamers. TCR beta CDR3 regions were amplified with the immunoSEQ multiplex PCR assay covering 54 Vbeta and 13 Jbeta segments. PCR amplification bias was corrected using a synthetic template baseline for primer optimization and computational correction. Processing in the source paper ran as follows. Reads were assigned to V, D and J genes according to IMGT and analyzed in immunoSEQ Analyzer, with only productive sequences retained. Clonality was computed as one minus Shannon entropy normalized by log2 of the number of productive unique sequences. For each patient and control, public and private clones were evaluated within the 100 most prevalent clones. Clones were defined as Susac-specific if absent from the healthy and MS cohorts, from approximately 1,100 published viral clones and from other ImmuneACCESS disease sequences. TCRdb reprocessing: public reads trimmed at Q25 with fastp, clones called with MiXCR, in-frame beta chains kept. Merged by CDR3 protein, the rows form single entries marked with the most common genes and DNA. The V and J calls were determined by TCRdb, not by the authors. The sample table lists around 190,000 distinct CDR3 sequences, approximately 95% of them with a count of one. The ten largest clones add up to 0.15% to 0.2% of the sample.

Peripheral blood CD8+ and CD4+ T cells from healthy donors, Susac syndrome patients and multiple sclerosis patients were profiled using high-throughput TCR beta sequencing. The multiple sclerosis controls were treatment-naive patients who had stable or active relapsing-remitting disease and met the revised McDonald criteria. Bulk CD8+ and CD4+ T cells were purified by magnetic negative isolation, while CD8+ TEMRA cells were enriched using FACS. Blood was collected in EDTA tubes and processed within 24 hours, with PBMCs isolated through density gradient centrifugation. PBMCs intended for TCR sequencing were frozen in liquid nitrogen and were later thawed in a 37 degrees C water bath. The sorted or isolated CD4+, CD8+ and CD8+ TEMRA cells reached a purity of at least 90%. The CDR3 runs 12 residues from the cysteine to the phenylalanine. CDR3 DNA is the only sequence kept; it has 36 bases, read in frame from the first base. V is shortened by 2 bases, J by 8 bases, and the region joining them spans 7 bases. The germline V gene (reference sequence) sets CDR1 to MNHEY and CDR2 to SMNVEV.

The sequence is built from TRBV27 and TRBJ2-1; too little of a D gene remains to name it. The sequence derives from a human donor with multiple sclerosis. The specimen was CD8+ T cells from PBMCs. The CDR3 protein sequence reads: CASSLDGYEQFF. The sequence in DNA is TGTGCCAGCAGTTTAGACGGCTATGAGCAGTTCTTC.